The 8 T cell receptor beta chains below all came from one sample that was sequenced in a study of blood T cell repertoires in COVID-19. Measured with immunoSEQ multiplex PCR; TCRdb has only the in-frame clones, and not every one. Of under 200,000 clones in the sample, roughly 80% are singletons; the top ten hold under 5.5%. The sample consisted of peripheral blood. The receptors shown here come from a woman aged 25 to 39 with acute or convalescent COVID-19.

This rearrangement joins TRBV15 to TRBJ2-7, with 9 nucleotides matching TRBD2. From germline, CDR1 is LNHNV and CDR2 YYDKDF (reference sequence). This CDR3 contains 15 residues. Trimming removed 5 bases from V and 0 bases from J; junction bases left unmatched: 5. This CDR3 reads CATSQPGLASYEQYF. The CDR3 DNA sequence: TGTGCCACCAGCCAACCGGGACTAGCCTCCTACGAGCAGTACTTC.

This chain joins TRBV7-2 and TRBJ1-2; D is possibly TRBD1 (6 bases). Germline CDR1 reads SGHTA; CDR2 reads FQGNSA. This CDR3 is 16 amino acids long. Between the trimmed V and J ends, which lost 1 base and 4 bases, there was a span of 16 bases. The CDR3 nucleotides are TGTGCCAGCAGCTTAGGACCGGGGGGGCTCGGCTATGGCTACACCTTC. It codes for CASSLGPGGLGYGYTF.

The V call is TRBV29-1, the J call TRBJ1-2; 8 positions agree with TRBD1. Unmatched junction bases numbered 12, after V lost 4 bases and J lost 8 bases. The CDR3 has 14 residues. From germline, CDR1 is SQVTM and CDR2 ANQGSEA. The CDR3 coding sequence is TGCAGCGTTGCCCCACGGACAGGGAGTGGAGGCTACACCTTC. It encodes CSVAPRTGSGGYTF. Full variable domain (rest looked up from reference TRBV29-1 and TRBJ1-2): SAVISQKPSRDICQRGTSLTIQCQVDSQVTMMFWYRQQPGQSLTLIATANQGSEATYESGFVIDKFPISRPNLTFSTLTVSNMSPEDSSIYLCSVAPRTGSGGYTFGSGTRLTVV.

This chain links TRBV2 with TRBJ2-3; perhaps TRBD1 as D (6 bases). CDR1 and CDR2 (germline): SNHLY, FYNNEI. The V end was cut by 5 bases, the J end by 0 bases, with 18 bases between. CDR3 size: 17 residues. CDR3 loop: CASSLLTSGQSTDTQYF. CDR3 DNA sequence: TGTGCCAGCAGTCTTCTTACATCAGGACAGAGCACAGATACGCAGTATTTT.

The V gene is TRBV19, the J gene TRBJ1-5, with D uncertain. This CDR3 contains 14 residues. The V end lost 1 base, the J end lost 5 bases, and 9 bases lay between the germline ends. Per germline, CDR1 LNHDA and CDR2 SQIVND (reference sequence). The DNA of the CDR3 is TGTGCCAGTAGTATAGGAGGGTTGGATCAGCCCCAGCATTTT. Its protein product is CASSIGGLDQPQHF. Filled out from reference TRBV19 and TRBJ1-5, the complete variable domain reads DGGITQSPKYLFRKEGQNVTLSCEQNLNHDAMYWYRQDPGQGLRLIYYSQIVNDFQKGDIAEGYSVSREKKESFPLTVTSAQKNPTAFYLCASSIGGLDQPQHFGDGTRLSIL.

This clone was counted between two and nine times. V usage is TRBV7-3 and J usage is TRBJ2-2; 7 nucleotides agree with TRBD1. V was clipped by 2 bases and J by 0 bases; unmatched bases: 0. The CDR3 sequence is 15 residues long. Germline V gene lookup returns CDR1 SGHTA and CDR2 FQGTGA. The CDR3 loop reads CASSLQGANTGELFF. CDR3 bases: TGTGCCAGCAGCTTACAGGGGGCGAACACCGGGGAGCTGTTTTTT.

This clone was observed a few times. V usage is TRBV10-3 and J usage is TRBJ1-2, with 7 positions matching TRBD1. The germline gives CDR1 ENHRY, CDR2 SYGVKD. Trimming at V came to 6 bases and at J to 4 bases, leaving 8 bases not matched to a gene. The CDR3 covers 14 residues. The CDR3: CAIRRQGRSYGYTF. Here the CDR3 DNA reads TGTGCCATCAGGCGACAGGGAAGATCCTATGGCTACACCTTC.

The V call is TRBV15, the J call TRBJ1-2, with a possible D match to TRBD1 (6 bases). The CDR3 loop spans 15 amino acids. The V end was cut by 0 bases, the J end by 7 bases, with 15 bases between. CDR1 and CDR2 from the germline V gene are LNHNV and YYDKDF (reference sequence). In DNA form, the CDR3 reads TGTGCCACCAGCAGAGATAGGGGACAAACCGGTGGCTACACCTTC. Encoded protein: CATSRDRGQTGGYTF. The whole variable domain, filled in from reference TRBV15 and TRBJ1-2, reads DAMVIQNPRYQVTQFGKPVTLSCSQTLNHNVMYWYQQKSSQAPKLLFHYYDKDFNNEADTPDNFQSRRPNTSFCFLDIRSPGLGDTAMYLCATSRDRGQTGGYTFGSGTRLTVV.